This TCR beta chain was identified during a study of control samples from healthy donors and cancer patients. Only in-frame clones appear in the TCRdb table, and some are missing; sequencing was by immunoSEQ multiplex PCR. The sample shows about 130,000 clones, roughly 94% of them seen only once. The CDR3 extends over 16 amino acids. The germline CDR1 and CDR2 sequences are LNHDA and SQIVND (reference sequence). V lost 7 bases and J lost 3; bases outside the gene matches: 11. Sequencing input: PBMCs. This sequence joins TRBV19 and TRBJ1-1; 10 positions agree with TRBD1. This receptor was taken from a man in his fifties or sixties with colorectal cancer. The CDR3 loop is CASTNPRTGGDTEAFF. The CDR3 DNA sequence: TGTGCCAGTACGAACCCCCGGACAGGGGGAGACACTGAAGCTTTCTTT.